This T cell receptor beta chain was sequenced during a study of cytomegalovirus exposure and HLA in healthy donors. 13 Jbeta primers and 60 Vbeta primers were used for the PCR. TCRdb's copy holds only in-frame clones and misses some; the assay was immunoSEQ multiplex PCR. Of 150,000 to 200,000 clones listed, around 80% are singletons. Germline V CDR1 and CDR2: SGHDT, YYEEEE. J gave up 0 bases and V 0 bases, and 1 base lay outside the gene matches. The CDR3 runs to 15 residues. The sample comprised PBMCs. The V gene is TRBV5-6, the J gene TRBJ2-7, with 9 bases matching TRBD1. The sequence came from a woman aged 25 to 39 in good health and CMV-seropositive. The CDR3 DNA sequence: TGTGCCAGCAGCTTGGGGACAGGGGACTCCTACGAGCAGTACTTC. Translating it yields CASSLGTGDSYEQYF.